The source of this TCR beta chain is a study of spatial heterogeneity in lung cancer (dated by TCRdb to the late 2010s). Notes on the research overall: More beta-chain than alpha-chain transcripts were consistently detected, likely reflecting higher beta-chain transcript abundance. In tumor regions, TCR transcript counts showed a strong correlation with a T cell transcriptional module score from matched bulk RNA-seq. In the raw uncorrected reads, each unique combination of TCR and UMI appeared more than ten times on average. In non-small cell lung cancer, the study made a quantitative comparison of TCR alpha and beta repertoires among multiple tumor regions, matched nontumor lung and blood. The study linked features of the TCR repertoire to counts of nonsynonymous mutations, which were determined by whole-exome sequencing of tumor tissue. At surgery, both alpha and beta chains were TCR-sequenced in 200 to 250 tumor regions, about 61 matched nontumor lung samples and around 50 PBMC samples. Here is what the overall study found, with its caveats: TCR-seq was estimated to cover only roughly 7% of tumor T cells for alpha chains and 13% to 15% for beta chains. Confirming at a functional level the hypothesis that regional TCRs recognize regional mutations was considered to require additional single-cell paired TCR alpha and beta sequencing. Counts of ubiquitous and regional expanded TCRs correlated with counts of ubiquitous and regional nonsynonymous mutations, respectively. The number of expanded intratumoral alpha and beta TCRs correlated with the tumor nonsynonymous mutation count.

The library was produced with 5' RACE. Sequencing took place on a NextSeq 500. In the TCR library protocol, a unique molecular identifier was attached to each TCR cDNA molecule so that PCR and sequencing errors could be corrected. The original pipeline was this. Decombinator tools were used for TCR identification, UMI-based error correction and CDR3 extraction. TCRs above a frequency of 2 per 1,000, corresponding to the top 1% of the tumor frequency distribution, were defined as expanded. Expanded tumor TCRs were classed as regional if statistically deemed absent (corrected P<0.05) from at least one tumor region, otherwise ubiquitous. Each repertoire was subsampled 100 times to 5,000 TCRs, after which Renyi diversity was computed with the R vegan package. CDR3 similarity networks were built from amino acid triplet string-kernel similarity, connecting CDR3s with pairwise similarity above 0.82. TCRdb took the public reads, trimmed them with fastp at Q25, ran MiXCR for clone calling and kept in-frame beta chains. When rows share a CDR3 protein, they turn into one entry using the most common DNA and genes. In this record, the V and J calls reflect TCRdb's handling and not the investigators' own analysis. For this sample there are some 96,000 distinct CDR3 sequences; approximately 4.7% appear just once. The ten largest clones represent about 20% of the sample.

Sample time point, as interpreted from the label and publication: sample taken at primary tumor resection. Samples were obtained from approximately 72 patients with early-stage, untreated non-small cell lung cancer from the lung TRACERx cohort. Without any cell sorting, TCR sequencing was performed on whole RNA extracted either from tumor and nontumor lung tissue or from cryopreserved PBMC samples. A patient was chosen for TCR sequencing only when enough RNA was available from at least two tumor regions. A lung pathologist reviewed the tumor and adjacent nontumor lung specimens before the specimens were selected. Many counts were recorded for this clonotype. The target of this receptor is not known. No much larger clonotype is one base removed from it; base qualities were not supplied. The material sequenced was lung tumor tissue, taken at surgery. This TCR was sampled from a male donor with early-stage non-small cell lung cancer.

The CDR3 here reads CASSLDDPRGGETQYF. The bases read TGCGCCAGCAGCTTGGATGACCCCCGCGGAGGAGAGACCCAGTACTTC. This chain is built from TRBV5-1 and TRBJ2-5, with a tentative D gene TRBD2 over 5 matching bases. V and J are truncated by 0 bases and 4 bases respectively, leaving an intervening sequence of 16 bases. Reading from cysteine to phenylalanine, the CDR3 counts 16 amino acids. Left in the record is the CDR3 DNA by itself, 48 bases read in frame from the first base. The germline V gene gives CDR1 as SGHRS and CDR2 as YFSETQ.